These T cell receptor beta chains were read from a single sample in a study of blood T cells in healthy people across ages. TCRdb re-analysed the 5' RACE reads in MiXCR, keeping a single row per CDR3 protein. The sample has approximately 1.5 million distinct CDR3 sequences; 42% are singletons. The material sequenced was blood. The receptors come from a woman between 18 and 30 years old in good health. The CDR3 runs from the conserved cysteine through the conserved F or W. A D gene is named only where the DNA matches it firmly. Size tells how often a clone was seen (once, few, many) or the class of an expanded clone, and some rows leave it out.

d_call clone_size j_call v_call cdr3_nt cdr3_aa
- - TRBJ2-3 TRBV7-9 TGTGCCAGCAGCTCCCGTTGGGTGGGAGATACGCAGTATTTT CASSSRWVGDTQYF
- - TRBJ1-4 TRBV28 TGTGCCAGCAGCTCAGGGGTTACTGAAAAACTGTTTTTT CASSSGVTEKLFF
- - TRBJ2-7 TRBV9 TGTGCCAGCAGCGTAGGAAAGGCCTACTACGAGCAGTACTTC CASSVGKAYYEQYF
- few TRBJ1-1 TRBV18 TGTGCCAGCTCACCACAGGGTAGTGTCACTGAAGCTTTCTTT CASSPQGSVTEAFF
- few TRBJ1-2 TRBV20-1 TGCAGTGCTTATCAGATACCCCAGGCTACTCTCGTCTATGGCTATACCTTC CSAYQIPQATLVYGYTF
- few TRBJ1-1 TRBV27 TGTGCCAGCAGCCCGAGACTGTACACTGAAGCTTTCTTT CASSPRLYTEAFF
TRBD1 - TRBJ1-5 TRBV6-6 TGTGCCAGCAGTCCGCTGGACAGGTCCAATCAGCCCCAGCATTTT CASSPLDRSNQPQHF
- - TRBJ1-2 TRBV20-1 TGCAGTGCTAGAGGGTTGGGCAAAACCTCTGAGAACTATGGCTACACCTTC CSARGLGKTSENYGYTF
TRBD2 - TRBJ2-1 TRBV12-3/TRBV12-4 TGTGCCAGCATTCCCGCGGGAGTAACTCCCCCGCAGTTCTTC CASIPAGVTPPQFF
- few TRBJ1-2 TRBV4-1 TGCGCCAGCAGCCGAGTTGGCCGGGACGGCGGCTACACCTTC CASSRVGRDGGYTF
- few TRBJ1-4 TRBV4-1 TGCGCCAGCAGCCAAACTCGTAGACTGTTTTTT CASSQTRRLFF
- - TRBJ2-3 TRBV7-9 TGTGCCAGCAGCTTAGGGGACCTCACGGCGCAGTATTTT CASSLGDLTAQYF
TRBD2 - TRBJ2-7 TRBV10-3 TGTGCCATCAGTGATCTAGCGGACGAGCAGTACTTC CAISDLADEQYF
TRBD1 - TRBJ1-1 TRBV7-9 TGTGCCAGCAGCTTCTCCGGGACAGGGAGGGGGACTGAAGCTTTCTTT CASSFSGTGRGTEAFF
TRBD2 once TRBJ2-5 TRBV12-3/TRBV12-4 TGTGCCAGCAGAGGACTAGCGGGGGCTGAGACCCAGTACTTC CASRGLAGAETQYF
TRBD1 - TRBJ1-6 TRBV24-1 TGTGCCACCAGTGCGGGACAGGCCTTAAGCTCCTATAATTCACCCCTCCACTTT CATSAGQALSSYNSPLHF
- many TRBJ2-5 TRBV29-1 TGCAGCGTTGCCCCTGAGTACCAAGAGACCCAGTACTTC CSVAPEYQETQYF
- many TRBJ2-3 TRBV7-3 TGTGCCAGCAGTCGTGCCAGCACAGATACGCAGTATTTT CASSRASTDTQYF
- - TRBJ2-3 TRBV7-6 TGTGCCAGCAGCGACCTCTCTGGGGTTATAGATACGCAGTATTTT CASSDLSGVIDTQYF
- - TRBJ1-5 TRBV6-2/TRBV6-3 TGTGCCAGCAGTCGTATAACGTCGGGGTTACAGCCCCAGCATTTT CASSRITSGLQPQHF
- - TRBJ2-6 TRBV27 TGTGCCAGCAGTTTATTATTTCCAGGGGCTGGGGCCAGCGTCCTGACTTTC CASSLLFPGAGASVLTF
- - TRBJ1-2 TRBV3-1 TGTGCCAGCAGCCAAGTGGTACAGGGACTCTATGGCTACACCTTC CASSQVVQGLYGYTF
- - TRBJ2-1 TRBV21-1 TGTGCCAGCAGCAAGGGTAGGCTAGCGGGTCCCAATGAACAGTTCTTC CASSKGRLAGPNEQFF
- few TRBJ2-2 TRBV29-1 TGCAGCGCCCAGGGACAGAACACCGGGGAGCTGTTTTTT CSAQGQNTGELFF
- - TRBJ2-7 TRBV12-3/TRBV12-4 TGTGCCAGCAGTTTATCCCCTGTTTTCTCCTACGAGCAGTACTTC CASSLSPVFSYEQYF
- - TRBJ2-7 TRBV9 TGTGCCAGCAGCGTAGAGGGCGCCCGTGGCTACGAGCAGTACTTC CASSVEGARGYEQYF
- few TRBJ2-5 TRBV4-3 TGCGCCAGCAGCCAACCTATACGCCAAGAGACCCAGTACTTC CASSQPIRQETQYF
- few TRBJ2-3 TRBV20-1 TGCAGTGCTAGAGCTAGTCCAGCAGATACGCAGTATTTT CSARASPADTQYF
- - TRBJ1-1 TRBV6-2/TRBV6-3 TGTGCCAGCAGCTACGTCGGGTTGAGTACTGAAGCTTTCTTT CASSYVGLSTEAFF
TRBD2 once TRBJ2-7 TRBV5-6 TGTGCCAGCAGCTTAACTAGCGGGAGCGAGCAGTACTTC CASSLTSGSEQYF
TRBD2 few TRBJ2-1 TRBV29-1 TGCAGCGTTGAGGGAGGGATAAATGAGCAGTTCTTC CSVEGGINEQFF
- few TRBJ1-2 TRBV29-1 TGCAGCGTTGTGGACAGTAACTATGGCTACACCTTC CSVVDSNYGYTF
TRBD1 - TRBJ1-2 TRBV6-5 TGTGCCAGCAGTTACTCGAATCAGGGGGGCGGTGGCTACACCTTC CASSYSNQGGGGYTF
- few TRBJ1-1 TRBV7-2 TGTGCCAGCCGCCCACAAAACATGAACACTGAAGCTTTCTTT CASRPQNMNTEAFF
- - TRBJ2-7 TRBV27 TGTGCCAGCAACCTGGGCCCCGAGCAGTACTTC CASNLGPEQYF
TRBD1 once TRBJ1-1 TRBV4-1 TGCGCCAGCAGCCAAGATATGGGAGGGGGCGCCTTCTTT CASSQDMGGGAFF
TRBD2 - TRBJ2-3 TRBV7-2 TGTGCCAGCAGCTTAAGGCCTAGCGGGAGGTGGGGGGCAGATACGCAGTATTTT CASSLRPSGRWGADTQYF
- few TRBJ2-1 TRBV20-1 TGCAGTGCGGAGGGACCAAAATACAATGAGCAGTTCTTC CSAEGPKYNEQFF
- - TRBJ2-3 TRBV7-2 TGTGCCAGCAGCTTAGCCCCAGTCTACGGGTCTGGCACAGATACGCAGTATTTT CASSLAPVYGSGTDTQYF
TRBD2 - TRBJ2-3 TRBV5-6 TGTGCCAGCAGCTTGGAAGCGGCTAGCGGTAGCACAGATACGCAGTATTTT CASSLEAASGSTDTQYF
TRBD2 - TRBJ2-7 TRBV20-1 TGCAGTGCTAGAGATGGTAGCGGGAACGACGCCCACGAGCAGTACTTC CSARDGSGNDAHEQYF
TRBD2 - TRBJ2-1 TRBV7-2 TGTGCCAGCAGCTCGCGGACTAGCGCAAGGTACAATGAGCAGTTCTTC CASSSRTSARYNEQFF
- many TRBJ1-2 TRBV12-3/TRBV12-4 TGTGCCAGCAGCCTTTGGAACTATGGCTACACCTTC CASSLWNYGYTF
TRBD1 - TRBJ2-7 TRBV6-2/TRBV6-3 TGTGCCAGCAGACTGGACAGGTCCCACGAGCGGTACTTC CASRLDRSHERYF
TRBD1 - TRBJ2-5 TRBV7-7 TGTGCTAGCAGCGCAACGACAGGGGTGGAGACCCAGTACTTC CASSATTGVETQYF
TRBD1 - TRBJ1-5 TRBV7-8 TGTGCCAGCAGCTACTACAGGGGGGGTCAGCCCCAGCATTTT CASSYYRGGQPQHF
TRBD2 - TRBJ2-1 TRBV5-1 TGCGCCAGCAGCCATGGACTAGCGGGAGACGAGCAGTTCTTC CASSHGLAGDEQFF
- few TRBJ2-1 TRBV9 TGTGCCAGCAGCGTCGTCTCGAACAATGAGCAGTTCTTC CASSVVSNNEQFF
- - TRBJ2-1 TRBV27 TGTGCCAGCAGTTTATCGTTCAGGGCTTACAATGAGCAGTTCTTC CASSLSFRAYNEQFF
- - TRBJ2-6 TRBV6-2/TRBV6-3 TGTGCCAGCACCTACAGGCAGGCCTACGGGGCCAACGTCCTGACTTTC CASTYRQAYGANVLTF
TRBD2 - TRBJ2-1 TRBV27 TGTGCCAGCAGTTTAAGTAGCGTGGCTAGCGGTTACAATGAGCAGTTCTTC CASSLSSVASGYNEQFF
TRBD1 - TRBJ2-7 TRBV4-3 TGCGCCAGCAGCCAAGATCGGGCAGGGGGCTTATACGAGCAGTACTTC CASSQDRAGGLYEQYF
- - TRBJ2-5 TRBV20-1 TGCAGTGTTGAGACTATCAGGGGCAAAGAGACCCAGTACTTC CSVETIRGKETQYF
TRBD1 - TRBJ2-7 TRBV9 TGTGCCAGCAGCGTAGCTGGGACAGGGTCCTACGAGCAGTACTTC CASSVAGTGSYEQYF
TRBD2 - TRBJ2-2 TRBV7-2 TGTGCCAGCAGCCAAGAAAGGACTAGCGGGAGATCCCCCGGGGAGCTGTTTTTT CASSQERTSGRSPGELFF